This T cell receptor (beta chain) originates from a study of blood T cell repertoires in COVID-19. The CDR3 totals 16 residues. V was clipped by 3 bases and J by 7 bases, with 18 bases between them. The germline V gene has CDR1 KGHDR and CDR2 SFDVKD. Data came from immunoSEQ multiplex PCR; TCRdb stores just in-frame clones and leaves some out. The sample yields about 100,000 clones, 80% to 90% seen once. The clonotype was recovered from an elderly man with acute or convalescent COVID-19. The chain uses TRBV24-1 and TRBJ2-1; perhaps TRBD1 as D (8 bases). Specimen: peripheral blood. CDR3 nucleotides: TGTGCCACCAGTGATACCCTAGACAGGGGAGGGAATGAGCAGTTCTTC. Translation: CATSDTLDRGGNEQFF.